The present T cell receptor (beta chain) was sequenced within a study of CD4 T cells in relation to SARS-CoV-2 and coronaviruses. Whole-study findings and limits: Samples before the pandemic and after infection were not matched within any donor.

CDR3 length: 14 amino acids. Unmatched junction bases numbered 4, after V lost 5 bases and J lost 5 bases. In germline, CDR1 is LNHDA, CDR2 SQIVND (reference sequence). To note about this clone: Antigen: not known.

Profiled with immunoSEQ multiplex PCR; TCRdb holds only in-frame clones, not every one. The sample holds 29,000 or so clones, 75% to 80% seen once. The unexposed donors gave CD4+ T cells in about 2011-2018, prior to COVID-19. CD4+ T cells were isolated from the cells after 10 days of culture. On days 3 and 7, cultures got half fresh IL-2 medium. The specimen sequenced was CD4+ T cells from PBMCs, cultured in vitro. The receptor was derived from a human donor in good health. V and J are TRBV19 and TRBJ1-1; 11 nucleotides agree with TRBD1. CDR3 in DNA: TGTGCCAGTAGTCTGGACAGGGGGCGAACTGAAGCTTTCTTT. This encodes CASSLDRGRTEAFF.